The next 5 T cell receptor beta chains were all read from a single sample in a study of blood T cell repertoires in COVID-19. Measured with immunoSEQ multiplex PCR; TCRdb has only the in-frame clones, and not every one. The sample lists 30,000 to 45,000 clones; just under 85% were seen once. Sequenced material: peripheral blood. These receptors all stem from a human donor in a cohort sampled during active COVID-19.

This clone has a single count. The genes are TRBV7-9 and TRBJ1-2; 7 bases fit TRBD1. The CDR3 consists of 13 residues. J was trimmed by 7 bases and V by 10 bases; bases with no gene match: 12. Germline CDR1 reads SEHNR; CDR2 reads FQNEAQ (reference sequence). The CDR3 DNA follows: TGTGCCACCGCCAAAATGACAGGGTTTGGCTACACCTTC. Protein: CATAKMTGFGYTF.

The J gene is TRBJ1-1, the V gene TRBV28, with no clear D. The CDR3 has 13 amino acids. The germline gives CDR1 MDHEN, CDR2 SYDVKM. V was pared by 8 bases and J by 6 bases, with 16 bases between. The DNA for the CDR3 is TGTGCCAGCCTGGGAGTTCGGATCGCTGAAGCTTTCTTT. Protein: CASLGVRIAEAFF.

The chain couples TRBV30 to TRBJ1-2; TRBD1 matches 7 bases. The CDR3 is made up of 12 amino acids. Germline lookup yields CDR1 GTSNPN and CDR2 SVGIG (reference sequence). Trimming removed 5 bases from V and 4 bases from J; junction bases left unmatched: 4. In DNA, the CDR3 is TGTGCCTGGGACCGGGACAGCTATGGCTACACCTTC. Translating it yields CAWDRDSYGYTF.

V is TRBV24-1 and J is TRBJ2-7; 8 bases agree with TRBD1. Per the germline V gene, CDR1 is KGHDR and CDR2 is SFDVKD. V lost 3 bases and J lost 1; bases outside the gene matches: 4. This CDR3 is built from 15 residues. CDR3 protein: CATSDPRQGSYEQYF. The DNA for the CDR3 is TGTGCCACCAGTGATCCCCGACAGGGGTCCTACGAGCAGTACTTC.

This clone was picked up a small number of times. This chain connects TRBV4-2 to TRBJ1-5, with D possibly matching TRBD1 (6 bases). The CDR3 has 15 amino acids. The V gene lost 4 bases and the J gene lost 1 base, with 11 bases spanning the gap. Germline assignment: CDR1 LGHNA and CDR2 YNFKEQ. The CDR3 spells CASSPQGLSNQPQHF. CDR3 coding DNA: TGTGCCAGCAGCCCTCAGGGGCTAAGCAATCAGCCCCAGCATTTT.